This T cell receptor beta chain is drawn from a study of shared clonotypes between healthy human individuals. Study results and caveats: Specimens sampled were limited to blood, with tissue repertoires likely differing.

Germline V gene sequence: CDR1 MNHEY, CDR2 SVGAGI. J was trimmed by 2 bases and V by 6 bases; bases with no gene match: 10. The CDR3 extends over 15 amino acids. Notes on this clone: What it recognizes is unknown.

Donors were Caucasian adults residing in Nashville, Tennessee, USA. Produced via immunoSEQ multiplex PCR; TCRdb's table is partial and in-frame only. This sample yields approximately 620,000 clones, of which less than 98% are seen a single time; around 0.058% belongs to the top ten. Sample: naive CD4+ T cells sorted from blood. Subset noted: CD45RA+ positively selected. This sequence joins TRBV6-5 and TRBJ2-7, with TRBD1 identical over 7 bases. The receptor comes from a woman in her 30s in good health. CDR3 in amino acids: CASRQNRDRPYEQYF. CDR3 nucleotide sequence: TGTGCCAGCAGACAAAACCGGGACAGACCCTACGAGCAGTACTTC.